Below, one T cell receptor (beta chain) is given with its context. Its antigen is undetermined. The sample is drawn from a study of cytomegalovirus exposure and HLA in healthy donors. Whole-study findings and limits: By HLA locus, TCR association rates varied in a later analysis, with DRB1 showing the most and HLA-C the fewest. An analysis done earlier found most TCR beta V segments productive about 87% or about 30% of the time. The Asian-associated ancestry cluster reportedly had fewer N-insertions than the 666-donor mean in a later analysis.

When sampled, the donors appeared nominally healthy, though they likely had unrecorded immune exposures. Trimming at V came to 1 base and at J to 6 bases, leaving 9 bases not matched to a gene. This CDR3 spans 16 amino acids. Germline assignment: CDR1 MGHRA and CDR2 YSYEKL. PCR amplification relied on 60 Vbeta primers (plus 13 Jbeta primers). Some clones are missing from TCRdb's copy, which holds only in-frame ones; the method was immunoSEQ multiplex PCR. The sample lists roughly 120,000 clones; approximately 70% were seen once. This sequence joins TRBV4-1 and TRBJ1-2, with 9 positions matching TRBD1. The TCR originated in a man under 40 in good health and CMV-seropositive. The sample comprised PBMCs. The CDR3 region is CASSQVRGQGTNGYTF. As DNA, the CDR3 is TGCGCCAGCAGCCAAGTTCGGGGACAGGGAACAAATGGCTACACCTTC.